Shown below are 30 T cell receptor beta chains from a single sample sequenced in a study of CD8+ T cells in alopecia areata. After isolation, RNA underwent reverse transcription to generate cDNA as the sequencing template. The repertoire was sequenced with immunoSEQ multiplex PCR; TCRdb's copy has only in-frame clones and lacks some. The sample lists about 200,000 clones; under 40% were seen once. The treatment here: oral pan-JAK inhibitor, 5-10 mg twice daily. This sample comprised CD4+ T cells sorted from blood, obtained at approximately week 31, from a patient treated with tofacitinib. The receptors come from a human donor with alopecia areata.

This clone was observed a handful of times. This sequence joins TRBV7-9 and TRBJ2-7; D call uncertain. The V gene lost 3 bases and the J gene lost 4 bases, with 13 bases spanning the gap. CDR1 is SEHNR, CDR2 FQNEAQ, per germline (reference sequence). The CDR3 has 14 amino acids. The CDR3 nucleotides read TGTGCCAGCAGCTTTGGTTTTTCTTCGTACGAGCAGTACTTC. Amino acid sequence: CASSFGFSSYEQYF. The full variable domain, with the rest looked up from reference TRBV7-9 and TRBJ2-7, is DTGVSQNPRHKITKRGQNVTFRCDPISEHNRLYWYRQTLGQGPEFLTYFQNEAQLEKSRLLSDRFSAERPKGSFSTLEIQRTEQGDSAMYLCASSFGFSSYEQYFGPGTRLTVT.

This clone was counted between two and nine times. This rearrangement joins TRBV7-9 to TRBJ2-5; no clear D. The J call may be faulty, since TRBJ2-7 better matches the DNA end. This CDR3 region has 13 residues. Per the germline V gene, CDR1 is SEHNR and CDR2 is FQNEAQ (reference sequence). CDR3 residues: CASSYDPNYEQYF. DNA of the CDR3: TGTGCCAGCAGTTATGACCCGAACTACGAGCAGTACTTC.

The V call is TRBV9, the J call TRBJ1-1; D is ambiguous. Germline CDR1 reads SGDLS; CDR2 reads YYNGEE. V was shortened by 3 bases and J by 1 base, with 4 bases between the two germline ends. The CDR3 sequence is 12 residues long. The CDR3 sequence: CASSGQNTEAFF. CDR3 DNA: TGTGCCAGCAGCGGACAGAACACTGAAGCTTTCTTT. Looking up the rest from reference TRBV9 and TRBJ1-1 gives the full variable domain: DSGVTQTPKHLITATGQRVTLRCSPRSGDLSVYWYQQSLDQGLQFLIQYYNGEERAKGNILERFSAQQFPDLHSELNLSSLELGDSALYFCASSGQNTEAFFGQGTRLTVV.

This clone was observed a few times. The chain uses TRBV5-4 and TRBJ1-4; D is unresolved. The CDR3 is 12 amino acids. Trimming pared 4 bases from V and 8 bases from J, leaving 9 bases between. Germline V gene data show CDR1 as SGHNT and CDR2 as YYREEE (reference sequence). CDR3 residues: CASSRNREKLFF. The CDR3 nucleotides read TGTGCCAGCAGCCGTAATCGAGAAAAACTGTTTTTT.

This clone was found once. The V and J genes are TRBV9 and TRBJ1-6; no clear D. The CDR3 loop spans 13 amino acids. V was clipped by 0 bases and J by 8 bases, with 6 bases between them. Germline V gene data show CDR1 as SGDLS and CDR2 as YYNGEE. CDR3 in amino acids: CASSVDRYSPLHF. The CDR3 DNA reads TGTGCCAGCAGCGTAGATCGTTATTCACCCCTCCACTTT.

This sequence joins TRBV5-6 and TRBJ2-1, with D perhaps TRBD1 (6 bases). The ends were cut back, 0 bases at V and 4 bases at J, with 8 bases in the middle. The CDR3 is made up of 14 amino acids. CDR1 and CDR2 (germline): SGHDT, YYEEEE. The CDR3 DNA follows: TGTGCCAGCAGCTTGGAAACAGGGTACAATGAGCAGTTCTTC. Its protein is CASSLETGYNEQFF.

The chain combines TRBV10-3 with TRBJ1-2, with TRBD1 as a possible D gene (6 bases). Germline lookup yields CDR1 ENHRY and CDR2 SYGVKD. V was shortened by 4 bases and J by 4 bases, with 19 bases between the two germline ends. CDR3 length: 16 residues. The CDR3 nucleotides read TGTGCCATCAGTGGGGGGCGAGGGGAGACCTCCTATGGCTACACCTTC. Amino acid sequence: CAISGGRGETSYGYTF.

The V gene is TRBV19, the J gene TRBJ1-1; 7 bases agree with TRBD1. J lost 5 bases, V lost 6 bases, and 9 bases had no gene match. Germline values: CDR1 LNHDA, CDR2 SQIVND (reference sequence). This CDR3 contains 14 residues. The CDR3 sequence is CASSPQGGRTEAFF. Written as DNA, the CDR3 is TGTGCCAGTAGCCCTCAGGGGGGGAGAACTGAAGCTTTCTTT.

This clone was seen only a few times. This chain uses TRBV7-9 with TRBJ1-5; 7 bases agree with TRBD1. Losses at the gene ends were 6 bases for V and 5 bases for J; bases not matched to a gene: 13. The CDR3 has 16 residues. Germline loops: CDR1 SEHNR, CDR2 FQNEAQ (reference sequence). Written as DNA, the CDR3 is TGTGCCAGCAGTCCTCCGACAGGGATGGGGGATCAGCCCCAGCATTTT. This codes for CASSPPTGMGDQPQHF.

This clone was seen a few times. The chain links TRBV29-1 to TRBJ2-7; tentatively, D is TRBD1 or TRBD2 (5 bases each). Germline lookup yields CDR1 SQVTM and CDR2 ANQGSEA. The CDR3 length is 12 residues. Trimming cost V 8 bases and J 9 bases, with 20 bases left between them. The CDR3 loop is CSFRDGPRRQYF. The CDR3 coding sequence is TGCAGCTTCCGGGACGGCCCCCGGCGGCAGTACTTC.

The genes are TRBV28 and TRBJ2-2, with D possibly matching TRBD2 (7 bases). The CDR3 has 15 amino acids. Between the trimmed V and J ends, which lost 10 bases and 4 bases, there was a span of 19 bases. Looked up from germline, CDR1 is MDHEN and CDR2 is SYDVKM. The CDR3 here is CATLKGGLFTGELFF. The CDR3, as DNA: TGTGCCACCCTAAAGGGGGGGCTCTTCACCGGGGAGCTGTTTTTT.

A few counts support this clone. The chain uses TRBV10-3 and TRBJ2-7; the D call may be TRBD1 or TRBD2 (5 bases each). Trimming shortened V by 9 bases and J by 3 bases, and 15 bases separated the two germline ends. CDR3 length: 13 amino acids. Germline assignment: CDR1 ENHRY and CDR2 SYGVKD. The CDR3 DNA is TGTGCCATGGGCAGGCAGGGAGACTACGAGCAGTACTTC. It translates to CAMGRQGDYEQYF.

This clone was detected only a few times. Within the sample, other DNA sequences also encode this same CDR3. The chain recombines TRBV7-9 with TRBJ1-1, with TRBD1 matching 8 bases. Trimming took 1 base from V and 5 from J; bases not matched to a gene: 3. Germline values: CDR1 SEHNR, CDR2 FQNEAQ (reference sequence). The CDR3 extends over 14 amino acids. In DNA, the CDR3 is TGTGCCAGCAGCTTAGGACAGGGGACGACTGAAGCTTTCTTT. Amino acids: CASSLGQGTTEAFF.

This clone has only a few counts. CDR3 DNA: TGTGCCAGCAGTAGCGGGGAGGGCATGAGCACAGATACGCAGTATTTT. It specifies CASSSGEGMSTDTQYF. This chain connects TRBV7-3 to TRBJ2-3; 8 positions agree with TRBD2. CDR3 length equals 16 residues. Per the germline V gene, CDR1 is SGHTA and CDR2 is FQGTGA. After removal of 6 bases from V and 0 bases from J, the junction contained 8 bases not matched to a gene. The full variable domain, in which reference TRBV7-3 and TRBJ2-3 provide the parts outside the CDR3, is GAGVSQTPSNKVTEKGKYVELRCDPISGHTALYWYRQSLGQGPEFLIYFQGTGAADDSGLPNDRFFAVRPEGSVSTLKIQRTERGDSAVYLCASSSGEGMSTDTQYFGPGTRLTVL.

The rearrangement joins TRBV4-1 to TRBJ2-1; 7 bases match TRBD2. V was clipped by 3 bases and J by 0 bases; unmatched bases: 17. Germline loops: CDR1 MGHRA, CDR2 YSYEKL. The CDR3 has 20 amino acids. In DNA form, the CDR3 reads TGCGCCAGCAGCCAGCCCTCAGGGAGGGACTCGTCGAGCTCCTACAATGAGCAGTTCTTC. Translating gives CASSQPSGRDSSSSYNEQFF.

V gene TRBV19 combines with J gene TRBJ1-2; 8 bases agree with TRBD1. V shed 5 bases, J shed 7 bases, and the junction held 9 bases outside the gene matches. There are 14 residues in the CDR3. Per germline, CDR1 LNHDA and CDR2 SQIVND (reference sequence). CDR3 amino acids: CASSFQDRVSGYTF. The CDR3 DNA reads as TGTGCCAGTAGTTTCCAGGACAGGGTCTCTGGCTACACCTTC.

The chain recombines TRBV5-4 with TRBJ2-3, with 7 bases lining up with TRBD2. J gave up 6 bases and V 2 bases, and 12 bases lay outside the gene matches. Germline V lookup: CDR1 SGHNT, CDR2 YYREEE (reference sequence). The CDR3 has 16 amino acids. This CDR3 reads CASSLKAGARGDTQYF. CDR3 bases: TGTGCCAGCAGCTTAAAGGCGGGAGCCCGGGGGGATACGCAGTATTTT.

This clone occurred a few times. The CDR3 protein is CASSRGEGASYEQYF. The CDR3 nucleotides are TGTGCCAGCAGCCGAGGGGAAGGGGCCTCCTACGAGCAGTACTTC. The chain links TRBV6-6 to TRBJ2-7; D is tentatively TRBD1 or TRBD2 (5 bases each). Deletions cut 6 bases from V and 0 bases from J, with 15 bases between. The CDR3 consists of 15 residues. Germline V gene sequence: CDR1 MNHNY, CDR2 SVGAGI (reference sequence).

The chain employs TRBV27 and TRBJ2-7; TRBD1 might be the D (5 bases). Germline V gene sequence: CDR1 MNHEY, CDR2 SMNVEV (reference sequence). V gave up 6 bases and J gave up 3 bases, with 21 bases separating them. This CDR3 is 16 amino acids long. The CDR3: CASSPLTEFYFYEQYF. The CDR3 coding sequence is TGTGCCAGCAGCCCCTTGACAGAGTTTTATTTCTACGAGCAGTACTTC.

V usage is TRBV7-8 and J usage is TRBJ1-5; TRBD1 matches 8 bases. The CDR3 has 16 amino acids. CDR1 is SGHVS and CDR2 is FQNEAQ in the germline V gene. The ends lost 0 bases at V and 5 bases at J; junction bases unmatched: 6. This CDR3 reads CASSLARQGFYQPQHF. CDR3 DNA sequence: TGTGCCAGCAGCTTAGCGAGACAGGGGTTTTATCAGCCCCAGCATTTT.

V and J are TRBV29-1 and TRBJ1-1; the D gene is possibly TRBD1 (5 bases). V lost 3 bases to trimming and J lost 3 bases, with 14 bases between them. Per germline, CDR1 SQVTM and CDR2 ANQGSEA. The CDR3 contains 14 residues. In DNA form, the CDR3 reads TGCAGCGTTGATTTAAGGGTGGGGCACACTGAAGCTTTCTTT. It translates to CSVDLRVGHTEAFF.

The rearrangement uses TRBV19 and TRBJ1-1; no clear D gene. Germline lookup yields CDR1 LNHDA and CDR2 SQIVND (reference sequence). CDR3 length equals 13 residues. Trimming took 9 bases from V and 1 from J, leaving 12 bases between them. CDR3 coding DNA: TGTGCCAGCAGGCCAGTTAAGAACACTGAAGCTTTCTTT. It codes for CASRPVKNTEAFF.

This chain uses TRBV27 with TRBJ1-5; D gene uncertain. Germline values: CDR1 MNHEY, CDR2 SMNVEV (reference sequence). This CDR3 is built from 14 residues. V dropped 10 bases and J dropped 6 bases, with 19 bases sitting between them. CDR3 sequence: CATSQKVWSQPQHF. The CDR3 bases are TGTGCCACCTCGCAAAAAGTGTGGAGTCAGCCCCAGCATTTT.

The chain employs TRBV5-1 and TRBJ1-2; the match to TRBD1 covers 9 bases. J was trimmed by 7 bases and V by 0 bases; bases with no gene match: 4. Germline V gives CDR1 SGHRS, CDR2 YFSETQ. CDR3 size: 14 residues. The CDR3: CASSLGQGDRGYTF. In nucleotides, the CDR3 is TGCGCCAGCAGCTTGGGACAGGGGGATCGTGGCTACACCTTC.

V and J are TRBV29-1 and TRBJ2-2; D possibly matches TRBD1 or TRBD2 (5 bases each). This CDR3 region has 15 residues. V dropped 7 bases and J dropped 4 bases, with 19 bases sitting between them. From germline, CDR1 is SQVTM and CDR2 ANQGSEA. CDR3 residues: CSALGPGTTTGELFF. Here the CDR3 DNA reads TGCAGCGCCCTCGGGCCCGGGACCACCACCGGGGAGCTGTTTTTT.

This clone was observed a few times. The gene calls are TRBV20-1 and TRBJ1-1; D is uncertain. This CDR3 spans 10 amino acids. The germline CDR1 and CDR2 sequences are DFQATT and SNEGSKA (reference sequence). V was pared by 4 bases and J by 10 bases, with 10 bases between. The CDR3 region is CSATEASAFF. The CDR3 bases are TGCAGTGCTACAGAGGCCTCAGCTTTCTTT.

This chain joins TRBV7-9 and TRBJ2-1; 9 bases match TRBD2. Trimming removed 3 bases from V and 5 bases from J; junction bases left unmatched: 8. Looked up from germline, CDR1 is SEHNR and CDR2 is FQNEAQ (reference sequence). The CDR3 loop spans 16 amino acids. DNA of the CDR3: TGTGCCAGCAGCTTTTTCTCTAGCGGGACGAACAATGAGCAGTTCTTC. It codes for CASSFFSSGTNNEQFF.

This clone showed up just a few times. CDR3 nucleotide sequence: TGTGCCAGCTTTGACAGGGGAAATTCACCCCTCCACTTT. It is translated as CASFDRGNSPLHF. The chain has TRBV6-1 and TRBJ1-6; 8 bases are shared with TRBD1. The CDR3 loop spans 13 amino acids. The V and J ends lost 8 bases and 7 bases, in that order; junction bases with no gene match: 4. Per germline, CDR1 MNHNS and CDR2 SASEGT.

This clone was observed a handful of times. The chain has TRBV11-2 and TRBJ2-2, with D possibly matching TRBD2 (5 bases). Germline loops: CDR1 SGHAT, CDR2 FQNNGV. The CDR3 is 15 residues long. Trimming pared 1 base from V and 2 bases from J, leaving 8 bases between. CDR3 protein: CASSLGLANTGELFF. CDR3 bases: TGTGCCAGCAGCTTAGGGCTAGCAAACACCGGGGAGCTGTTTTTT.

In this sample, this clone turned up many times. The chain joins TRBV7-9 to TRBJ1-2; a weak D match, TRBD1 (6 bases). CDR1 is SEHNR, CDR2 FQNEAQ, per germline (reference sequence). The CDR3 extends over 14 amino acids. With 5 bases removed from V and 4 bases from J, the gap between germline ends came to 14 bases. CDR3 nucleotide sequence: TGTGCCAGCAGCCCAAACACAGGGATCTATGGCTACACCTTC. As protein: CASSPNTGIYGYTF.